This TCR beta chain stems from a study of blood T cell repertoires in COVID-19. Study context: PBMCs, B-cell-depleted T cells, or T cells provided the cDNA or gDNA that made up the material.

A few counts support this clone. Study processing details: Nucleated cell counts were estimated from reference gene primer amplification. Sequencing was performed with immunoSEQ multiplex PCR; in TCRdb, only in-frame clones are kept and a portion is missing. Clone size and the V and J calls come from that table; the DNA yielded D and trimming. Here the sample spans over 100,000 clones, approximately 80% being singletons. In germline, CDR1 is SGHTA, CDR2 FQGNSA. V was clipped by 0 bases and J by 6 bases; unmatched bases: 5. The CDR3 has 14 residues. The sample was peripheral blood. The chain is built from TRBV7-2 and TRBJ2-7, with 7 positions matching TRBD2. This clonotype originated in a woman over 75 with active or convalescent COVID-19. In nucleotides, the CDR3 is TGTGCCAGCAGCTTAGCCCCTGGGGAGGGCGAGCAGTACTTC. As protein: CASSLAPGEGEQYF.